This entry is about one T cell receptor (beta chain). Its recognized antigen is unknown. Per-base qualities were not stored, and no clone one base away is much larger. The immunoSEQ Assay was the method used to sequence TCRbeta CDR3 regions. After extraction, genomic DNA underwent amplification by bias-controlled multiplex PCR, followed by high-throughput sequencing. The paper's processing steps were these. To quantify the absolute abundance of every unique TCRbeta CDR3 region, sequences were collapsed and filtered. T cell fraction was estimated by normalizing TCRbeta template counts to usable DNA, which was measured by amplifying reference genes present in all nucleated cells. Repertoire TCRs were annotated as SARS-CoV-2-specific by exact matching of V gene, CDR3 amino acid sequence and J gene to a known reactive TCR set. The reference SARS-CoV-2 TCR set was derived from MIRA and filtered for enrichment in COVID-19-positive ImmuneCODE repertoires, a step that removed public or cross-reactive TCRs. Drawing on the MIRA antigens, annotated TCRs were analysed further at the level of specific ORF or position within ORF. Depth was the summed frequency of annotated unique rearrangements, while breadth was defined as annotated unique rearrangements over total unique productive rearrangements. Two-sided Wilcoxon rank-sum tests were applied when comparing TCR breadth between groups. TCRdb re-hosts the immuneACCESS table, in-frame sequences only. Its copies lack some clones; in the studies checked, an unresolved V gene accounts for under half of them, and the cause for the rest is not known. V, J and clone size are those of that table, while D and trimming were read from the DNA. Here the sample has about 420,000 clones; around nine tenths occur a single time. About 3.6% of the sample lies in the top ten.

The meaning of the sample's treatment or condition label: roughly 19 received Ad26.COV2.S at low or high dose, single or two shots; 5 received placebo; per-sample allocation not given. For vaccine and placebo recipients, the sequenced repertoires came from samples collected on day 63 after the first injection. In Cohort 1b, around 25 adults aged 18-55 years were enrolled at a single site in Boston, USA, between 29 July and 7 August 2020. As a vaccine, Ad26.COV2.S was a replication-incompetent adenovirus type 26 vector that expressed a prefusion-stabilized SARS-CoV-2 spike protein derived from the original Wuhan strain. These data belong to a study of Ad26.COV2.S vaccination and SARS-CoV-2 variants (dated by TCRdb to 2020 to 2023). Study-level background: Donors in the vaccine arm were drawn from COV1001, a phase I-IIa trial of Ad26.COV2.S in healthy adults that was multicentre, randomized, double-blind and placebo-controlled. Ad26.COV2.S was administered intramuscularly at a dose of 5x10^10 or 1x10^11 viral particles, either as one shot or as two shots given 56 days apart. The specificity and breadth of SARS-CoV-2-reactive T cell receptors after Ad26.COV2.S vaccination were assessed by TCRbeta repertoire sequencing. A total of 32 samples were included in the TCR-sequenced set, comprising roughly 19 Ad26.COV2.S vaccine recipients, 5 placebo recipients and 8 SARS-CoV-2 convalescent individuals. Trial participants were randomized into five groups of five, in which low-dose or high-dose Ad26.COV2.S was given once or twice, or placebo was given on both occasions. Investigators did not know the trial group allocation while performing experiments and assessing outcomes. The full study reports these points: Spike-specific TCR breadth was higher in Ad26.COV2.S recipients than in placebo recipients (P = 0.0014). After vaccination, spike-specific CD8+ and CD4+ T cell responses were reported to show substantial breadth. It was noted by the authors that total T cell responses may have been underestimated by the TCR breadth and depth analyses. Comparable non-spike TCR breadth was observed between vaccine and placebo recipients, consistent with only spike being contained in the vaccine. The study was not powered to compare responses between vaccine doses or regimens.

Germline trimming: 6 bases from V, 7 bases from J; junction bases outside gene matches: 8. For CDR1 and CDR2, the germline V gene lists KGHSH and LQKENI. CDR3 length: 14 amino acids, cysteine to phenylalanine. The only DNA kept is the CDR3, 42 bases in frame from the first base. The material sequenced was peripheral blood, taken in a trial of Ad26.COV2.S vaccine versus placebo. The receptor comes from a person between 18 and 65 years old who received the Ad26.COV2.S COVID-19 vaccine or a placebo. The rearrangement combines TRBV18 with TRBJ1-1; 10 junctional bases match TRBD1. DNA sequence: TGTGCCAGCTCGCCCGGGACAGGGGTTGTTGAAGCTTTCTTT. Translated, it gives CASSPGTGVVEAFF.